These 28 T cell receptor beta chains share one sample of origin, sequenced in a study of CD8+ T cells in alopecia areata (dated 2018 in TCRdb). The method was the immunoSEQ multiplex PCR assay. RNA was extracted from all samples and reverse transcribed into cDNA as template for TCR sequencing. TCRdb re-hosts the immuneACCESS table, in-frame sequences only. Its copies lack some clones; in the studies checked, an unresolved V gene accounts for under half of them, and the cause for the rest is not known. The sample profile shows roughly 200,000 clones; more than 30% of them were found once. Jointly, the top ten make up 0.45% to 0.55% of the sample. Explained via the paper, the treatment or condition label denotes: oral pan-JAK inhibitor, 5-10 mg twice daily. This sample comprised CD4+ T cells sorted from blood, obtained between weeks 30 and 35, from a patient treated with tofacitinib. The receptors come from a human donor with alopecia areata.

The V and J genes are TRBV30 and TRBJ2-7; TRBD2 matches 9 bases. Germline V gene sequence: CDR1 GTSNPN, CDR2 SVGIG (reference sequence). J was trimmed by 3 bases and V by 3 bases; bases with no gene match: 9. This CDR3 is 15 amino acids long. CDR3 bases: TGTGCCTGGAGCGGAACTAGCGGGCGTTACTACGAGCAGTACTTC. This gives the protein CAWSGTSGRYYEQYF.

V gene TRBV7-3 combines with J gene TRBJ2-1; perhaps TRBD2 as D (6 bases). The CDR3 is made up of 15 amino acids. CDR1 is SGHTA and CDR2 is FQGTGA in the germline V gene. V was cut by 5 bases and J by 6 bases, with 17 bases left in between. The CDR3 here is CASSPTPGVGNEQFF. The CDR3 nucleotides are TGTGCCAGCAGCCCAACCCCGGGGGTGGGCAATGAGCAGTTCTTC.

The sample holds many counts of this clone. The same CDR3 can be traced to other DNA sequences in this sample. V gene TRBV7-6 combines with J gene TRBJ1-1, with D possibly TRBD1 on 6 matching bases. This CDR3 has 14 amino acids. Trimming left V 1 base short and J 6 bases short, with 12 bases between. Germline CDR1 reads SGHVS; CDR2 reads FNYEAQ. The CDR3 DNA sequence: TGTGCCAGCAGCTTAGGTACAGGGAGGTCTGAAGCTTTCTTT. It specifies CASSLGTGRSEAFF. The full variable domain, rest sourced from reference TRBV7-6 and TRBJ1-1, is GAGVSQSPRYKVTKRGQDVALRCDPISGHVSLYWYRQALGQGPEFLTYFNYEAQQDKSGLPNDRFSAERPEGSISTLTIQRTEQRDSAMYRCASSLGTGRSEAFFGQGTRLTVV.

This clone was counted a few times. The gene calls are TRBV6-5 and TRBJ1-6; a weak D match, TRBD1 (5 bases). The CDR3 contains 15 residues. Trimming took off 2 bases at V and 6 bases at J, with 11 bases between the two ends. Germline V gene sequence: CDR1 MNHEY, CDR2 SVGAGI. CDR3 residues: CASSYVGGGNSPLHF. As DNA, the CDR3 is TGTGCCAGCAGTTACGTGGGGGGTGGTAATTCACCCCTCCACTTT.

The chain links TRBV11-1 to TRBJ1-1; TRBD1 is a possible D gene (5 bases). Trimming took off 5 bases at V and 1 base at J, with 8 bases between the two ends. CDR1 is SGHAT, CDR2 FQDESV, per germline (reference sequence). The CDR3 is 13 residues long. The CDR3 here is CASSQGRNTEAFF. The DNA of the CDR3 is TGTGCCAGCAGCCAGGGTCGGAACACTGAAGCTTTCTTT. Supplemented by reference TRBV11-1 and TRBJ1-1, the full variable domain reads EAEVAQSPRYKITEKSQAVAFWCDPISGHATLYWYRQILGQGPELLVQFQDESVVDDSQLPKDRFSAERLKGVDSTLKIQPAELGDSAMYLCASSQGRNTEAFFGQGTRLTVV.

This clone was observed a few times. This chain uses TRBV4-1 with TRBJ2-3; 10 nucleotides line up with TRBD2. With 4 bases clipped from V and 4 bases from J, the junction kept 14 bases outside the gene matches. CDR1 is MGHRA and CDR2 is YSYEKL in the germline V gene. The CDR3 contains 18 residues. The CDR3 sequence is CASSPSRGGSGRSDTQYF. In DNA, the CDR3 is TGCGCCAGCAGCCCCTCCAGGGGGGGTAGCGGGAGGTCAGATACGCAGTATTTT.

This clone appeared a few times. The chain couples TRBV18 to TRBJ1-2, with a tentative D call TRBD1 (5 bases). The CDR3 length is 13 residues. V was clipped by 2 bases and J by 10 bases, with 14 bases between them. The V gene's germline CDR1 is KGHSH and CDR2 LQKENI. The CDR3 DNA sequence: TGTGCCAGCTCACCAGCAGGGCCGAGGAACTACACCTTC. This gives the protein CASSPAGPRNYTF.

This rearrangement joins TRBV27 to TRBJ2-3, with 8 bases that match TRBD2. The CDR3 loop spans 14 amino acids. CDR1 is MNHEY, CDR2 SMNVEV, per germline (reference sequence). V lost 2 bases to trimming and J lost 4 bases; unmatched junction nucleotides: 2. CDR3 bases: TGTGCCAGCAGTTTACGACTAGCGTCAGATACGCAGTATTTT. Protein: CASSLRLASDTQYF.

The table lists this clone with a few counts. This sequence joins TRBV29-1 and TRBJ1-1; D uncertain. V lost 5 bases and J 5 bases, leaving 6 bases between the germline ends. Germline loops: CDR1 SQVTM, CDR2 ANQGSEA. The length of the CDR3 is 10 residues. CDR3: CSVRETEAFF. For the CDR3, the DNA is TGCAGCGTTCGGGAGACTGAAGCTTTCTTT.

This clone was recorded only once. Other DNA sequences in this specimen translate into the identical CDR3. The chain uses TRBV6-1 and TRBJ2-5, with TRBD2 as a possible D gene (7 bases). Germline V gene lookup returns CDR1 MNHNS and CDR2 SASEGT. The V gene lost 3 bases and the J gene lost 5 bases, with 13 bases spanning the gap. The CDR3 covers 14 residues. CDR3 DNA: TGTGCCAGCAGTGAGGGGGGGGCCAGGGAGACCCAGTACTTC. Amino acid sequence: CASSEGGARETQYF.

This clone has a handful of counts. The CDR3 nucleotides are TGTGCCTGGAAGACTAGCGGGAGGGCCTTGGCCGGGGAGCTGTTTTTT. Translation gives CAWKTSGRALAGELFF. The chain links TRBV30 to TRBJ2-2, with TRBD2 identical over 14 bases. The CDR3 consists of 16 residues. After removal of 4 bases from V and 6 bases from J, the junction contained 7 bases not matched to a gene. Looked up from germline, CDR1 is GTSNPN and CDR2 is SVGIG (reference sequence).

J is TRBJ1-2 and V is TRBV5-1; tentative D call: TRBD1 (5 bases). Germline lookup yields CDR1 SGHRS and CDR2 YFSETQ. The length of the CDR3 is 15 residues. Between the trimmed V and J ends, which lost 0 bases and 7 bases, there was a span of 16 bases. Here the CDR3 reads CASSLAVAREAGYTF. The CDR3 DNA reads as TGCGCCAGCAGCTTGGCCGTCGCCAGGGAGGCTGGCTACACCTTC.

CDR3 nucleotides: TGTGCCAGCAGCCATTTCCGGAGTAGCGGGAGGAAGTACAATGAGCAGTTCTTC. Its translation is CASSHFRSSGRKYNEQFF. This sequence joins TRBV11-2 and TRBJ2-1, with 10 bases fitting TRBD2. This CDR3 is 18 amino acids long. Per the germline V gene, CDR1 is SGHAT and CDR2 is FQNNGV. J gave up 4 bases and V 5 bases, and 14 bases lay outside the gene matches.

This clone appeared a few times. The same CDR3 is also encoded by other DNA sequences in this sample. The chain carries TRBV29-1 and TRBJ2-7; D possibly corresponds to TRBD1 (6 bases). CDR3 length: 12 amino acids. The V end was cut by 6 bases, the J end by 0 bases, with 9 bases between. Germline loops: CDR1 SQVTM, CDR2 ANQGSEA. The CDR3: CSVRTASYEQYF. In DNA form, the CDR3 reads TGCAGCGTCCGGACAGCCTCCTACGAGCAGTACTTC.

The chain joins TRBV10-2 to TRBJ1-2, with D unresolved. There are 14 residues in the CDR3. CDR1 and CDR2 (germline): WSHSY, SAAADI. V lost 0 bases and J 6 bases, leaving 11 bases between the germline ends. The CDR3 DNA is TGCGCCAGCAGTGAGTCGGTGGCAGTGAATGGCTACACCTTC. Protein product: CASSESVAVNGYTF.

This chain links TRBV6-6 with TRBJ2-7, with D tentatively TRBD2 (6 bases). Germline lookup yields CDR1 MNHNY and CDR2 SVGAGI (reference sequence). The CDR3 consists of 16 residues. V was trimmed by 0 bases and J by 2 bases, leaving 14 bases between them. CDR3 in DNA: TGTGCCAGCAGTTACTCGACGGGAGTGTCCCCCTACGAGCAGTACTTC. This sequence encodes CASSYSTGVSPYEQYF.

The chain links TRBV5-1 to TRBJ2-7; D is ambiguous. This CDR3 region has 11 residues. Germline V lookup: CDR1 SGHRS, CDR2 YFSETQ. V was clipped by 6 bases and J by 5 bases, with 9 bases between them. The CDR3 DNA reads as TGCGCCAGCACGCTGGGGAACGAGCAGTACTTC. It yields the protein CASTLGNEQYF.

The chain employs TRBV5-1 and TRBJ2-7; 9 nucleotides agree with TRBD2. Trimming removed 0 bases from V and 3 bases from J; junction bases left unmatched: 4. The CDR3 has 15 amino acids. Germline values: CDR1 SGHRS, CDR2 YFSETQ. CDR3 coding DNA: TGCGCCAGCAGCTTGGCAATAGCGGGAGTCTACGAGCAGTACTTC. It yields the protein CASSLAIAGVYEQYF.

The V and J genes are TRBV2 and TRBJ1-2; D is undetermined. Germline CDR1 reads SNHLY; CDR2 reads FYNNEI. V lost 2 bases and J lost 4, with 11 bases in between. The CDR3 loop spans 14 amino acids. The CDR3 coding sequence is TGTGCCAGCAGTGAATCTACAGAATTCTATGGCTACACCTTC. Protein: CASSESTEFYGYTF.

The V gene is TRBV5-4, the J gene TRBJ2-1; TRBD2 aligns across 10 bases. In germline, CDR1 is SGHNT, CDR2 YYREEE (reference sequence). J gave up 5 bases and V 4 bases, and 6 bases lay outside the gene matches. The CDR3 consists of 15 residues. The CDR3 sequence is CASSRGLAGDNEQFF. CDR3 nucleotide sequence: TGTGCCAGCAGCCGCGGGCTAGCGGGAGACAATGAGCAGTTCTTC.

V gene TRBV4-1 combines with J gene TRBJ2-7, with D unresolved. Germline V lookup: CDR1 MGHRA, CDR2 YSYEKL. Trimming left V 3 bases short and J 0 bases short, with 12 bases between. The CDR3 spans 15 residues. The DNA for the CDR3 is TGCGCCAGCAGCCACCCCGGAAGAGGCTCCTACGAGCAGTACTTC. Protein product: CASSHPGRGSYEQYF.

CDR3: CASSPDFPRDTGELFF. Written as DNA, the CDR3 is TGTGCCAGCAGCCCCGATTTCCCTCGTGACACCGGGGAGCTGTTTTTT. This chain uses TRBV13 with TRBJ2-2; D gene ambiguous. Trimming took 5 bases from V and 3 from J, leaving 16 bases between them. In germline, CDR1 is PRHDT, CDR2 FYEKMQ (reference sequence). The CDR3 has 16 residues.

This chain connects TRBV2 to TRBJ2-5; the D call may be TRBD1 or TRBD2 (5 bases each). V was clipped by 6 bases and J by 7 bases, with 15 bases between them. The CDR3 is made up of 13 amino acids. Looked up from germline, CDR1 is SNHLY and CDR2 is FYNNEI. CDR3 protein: CASSPGTPRTQYF. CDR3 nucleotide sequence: TGTGCCAGCAGCCCCGGGACGCCTAGGACCCAGTACTTC.

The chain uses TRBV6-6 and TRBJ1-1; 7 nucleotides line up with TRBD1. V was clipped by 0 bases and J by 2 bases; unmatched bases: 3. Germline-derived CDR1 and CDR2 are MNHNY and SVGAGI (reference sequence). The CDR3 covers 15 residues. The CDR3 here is CASSYSGQRNTEAFF. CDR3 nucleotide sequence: TGTGCCAGCAGTTACTCGGGACAGCGAAACACTGAAGCTTTCTTT.

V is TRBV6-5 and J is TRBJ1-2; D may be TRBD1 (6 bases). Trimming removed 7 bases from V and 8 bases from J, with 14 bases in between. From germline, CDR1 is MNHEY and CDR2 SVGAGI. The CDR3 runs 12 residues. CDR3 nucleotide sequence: TGTGCCAGCACCGACAGGCTCGGAGGCTACACCTTC. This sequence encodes CASTDRLGGYTF.

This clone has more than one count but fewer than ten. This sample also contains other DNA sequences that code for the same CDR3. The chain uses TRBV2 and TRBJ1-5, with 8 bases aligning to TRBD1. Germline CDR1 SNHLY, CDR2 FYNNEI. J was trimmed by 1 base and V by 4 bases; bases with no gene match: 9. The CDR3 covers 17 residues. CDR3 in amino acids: CASSGKTGVGSNQPQHF. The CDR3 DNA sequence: TGTGCCAGCAGTGGAAAGACAGGGGTCGGGAGCAATCAGCCCCAGCATTTT. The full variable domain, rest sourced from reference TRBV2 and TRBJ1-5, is EPEVTQTPSHQVTQMGQEVILRCVPISNHLYFYWYRQILGQKVEFLVSFYNNEISEKSEIFDDQFSVERPDGSNFTLKIRSTKLEDSAMYFCASSGKTGVGSNQPQHFGDGTRLSIL.

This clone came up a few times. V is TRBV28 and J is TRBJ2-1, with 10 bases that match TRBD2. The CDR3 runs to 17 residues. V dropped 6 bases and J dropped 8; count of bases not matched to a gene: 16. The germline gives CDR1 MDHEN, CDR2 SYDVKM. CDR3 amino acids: CASSPLMGGLARYEQFF. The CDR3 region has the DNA TGTGCCAGCAGCCCGCTCATGGGGGGACTAGCGAGATATGAGCAGTTCTTC.

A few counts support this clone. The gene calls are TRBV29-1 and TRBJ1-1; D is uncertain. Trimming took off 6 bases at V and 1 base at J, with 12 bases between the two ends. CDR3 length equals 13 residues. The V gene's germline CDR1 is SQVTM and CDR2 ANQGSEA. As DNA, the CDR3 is TGCAGCGTCGCCCGGTGGGAGAACACTGAAGCTTTCTTT. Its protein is CSVARWENTEAFF.